These 17 T cell receptor beta chains came from one sample sequenced in a study of T cells in Graves' hyperthyroidism and ophthalmopathy. Amplification targeted TCR beta CDR3 regions from RNA transcripts. Carried out on the TCR CDR3, a first-round RT-PCR used the HTBI primer set. TCRdb fed the multiplex PCR reads into MiXCR, producing one record per CDR3 protein. This table has fewer than 900,000 distinct CDR3 sequences, over 15% appearing once. The sequenced sample consisted of blood. Receptors were obtained from a man aged 18 to 30 with Graves' hyperthyroidism.

This clonotype was found many times. The V and J genes are TRBV7-2 and TRBJ2-5, with D possibly TRBD2 on 6 matching bases. Deletions cut 7 bases from V and 5 bases from J, with 20 bases between. Germline CDR1 reads SGHTA; CDR2 reads FQGNSA. The CDR3 sequence is 15 residues long. CDR3 region: CASTRGLAREETQYF. The CDR3 DNA reads TGTGCCAGCACCCGCGGGCTAGCGAGGGAGGAGACCCAGTACTTC.

In this sample, this clonotype turned up many times. One end of the junction varies from germline; a read error may be responsible. The chain carries TRBV5-1 and TRBJ2-1; 8 bases align to TRBD2. The CDR3 is made up of 15 amino acids. Looked up from germline, CDR1 is SGHRS and CDR2 is YFSETQ. The CDR3 DNA is TGTGCCAGCAGCTTAGTTGCGGGAGGTTACAATGAGCAGTTCTTC. This translates into CASSLVAGGYNEQFF.

This chain joins TRBV2 and TRBJ2-2, with D tentatively TRBD2 (6 bases). The V gene lost 0 bases and the J gene lost 5 bases, with 13 bases spanning the gap. CDR3 length: 16 residues. Germline V gene sequence: CDR1 SNHLY, CDR2 FYNNEI. The CDR3 loop is CASSEARRDPTGELFF. CDR3 in DNA: TGTGCCAGCAGTGAAGCGCGGCGGGACCCTACCGGGGAGCTGTTTTTT.

This clonotype was counted between two and nine times. The genes are TRBV20-1 and TRBJ2-7; either TRBD1 or TRBD2 may fit D (5 bases each). The germline V and J ends were trimmed by 3 bases and 3 bases, with 15 bases remaining between them. CDR1 and CDR2 (germline): DFQATT, SNEGSKA (reference sequence). This CDR3 is 14 amino acids long. The CDR3 sequence is CSARDGLGGYEQYF. The DNA for the CDR3 is TGCAGTGCTAGGGACGGACTTGGGGGCTACGAGCAGTACTTC.

This clonotype was counted only a few times. The chain uses TRBV5-4 and TRBJ1-1; D gene unclear. Trimming stripped 4 bases from V and 1 base from J, with 14 bases between. The CDR3 consists of 15 residues. Germline V gene sequence: CDR1 SGHNT, CDR2 YYREEE (reference sequence). CDR3 nucleotide sequence: TGTGCCAGCAGCCCGGCGCCGGGAGCGAACACTGAAGCTTTCTTT. Translating it yields CASSPAPGANTEAFF.

The chain couples TRBV29-1 to TRBJ2-1; 9 bases are a match to TRBD1. V lost 5 bases, J lost 8 bases, and 7 bases stayed unmatched. This CDR3 comprises 13 residues. CDR1 is SQVTM and CDR2 is ANQGSEA in the germline V gene. This CDR3 reads CSVSPDRGHEQFF. CDR3 nucleotide sequence: TGCAGCGTTAGTCCGGACAGGGGTCATGAGCAGTTCTTC.

This clonotype appeared many times. This CDR3 is CASSLRTSGNYYEQYF. The CDR3 bases are TGTGCCAGCAGTCTGAGGACTAGCGGGAACTACTACGAGCAGTACTTC. The chain uses TRBV3-1 and TRBJ2-7, with 12 bases fitting TRBD2. This CDR3 has 16 residues. V lost 6 bases, J lost 3 bases, and 9 bases stayed unmatched. CDR1 and CDR2 from the germline V gene are LGHDT and YNNKEL (reference sequence).

This clonotype was counted at least ten times. V usage is TRBV28 and J usage is TRBJ2-1; no clear D. The CDR3 totals 17 residues. Germline lookup yields CDR1 MDHEN and CDR2 SYDVKM. V gave up 2 bases and J gave up 6 bases, with 20 bases separating them. The CDR3 sequence is CASSLIFMGGIGNEQFF. CDR3 in DNA: TGTGCCAGCAGTTTAATTTTTATGGGTGGTATAGGCAATGAGCAGTTCTTC.

J is TRBJ1-2 and V is TRBV6-1, with unresolved D. Trimming took off 11 bases at V and 0 bases at J, with 13 bases between the two ends. Germline CDR1 reads MNHNS; CDR2 reads SASEGT. The CDR3 covers 13 residues. Written as DNA, the CDR3 is TGTGCCGGAAACAGCGCTACTAACTATGGCTACACCTTC. Protein product: CAGNSATNYGYTF.

V and J are TRBV4-1 and TRBJ1-2, with D possibly TRBD1 on 5 matching bases. There are 15 residues in the CDR3. Germline CDR1 reads MGHRA; CDR2 reads YSYEKL. V lost 0 bases, J lost 4 bases, and 12 bases lay in between. The CDR3 DNA follows: TGCGCCAGCAGCCAAGAAAGCACTGGGGGCTATGGCTACACCTTC. This sequence encodes CASSQESTGGYGYTF.

This clonotype was observed many times. The chain recombines TRBV18 with TRBJ2-5, with a possible D match to TRBD1 (6 bases). Trimming stripped 4 bases from V and 4 bases from J, with 19 bases between. Looked up from germline, CDR1 is KGHSH and CDR2 is LQKENI. This CDR3 is 16 amino acids long. CDR3: CASSRVQGRGGETQYF. The CDR3 bases are TGTGCCAGCTCACGGGTCCAAGGTAGAGGGGGAGAGACCCAGTACTTC.

This clonotype was observed at least ten times. The chain is built from TRBV10-3 and TRBJ1-2; no clear D gene. V was trimmed by 0 bases and J by 7 bases, leaving 6 bases between them. This CDR3 comprises 12 residues. Looked up from germline, CDR1 is ENHRY and CDR2 is SYGVKD. CDR3 protein: CAISESLAGYTF. DNA of the CDR3: TGTGCCATCAGTGAGTCGTTAGCTGGCTACACCTTC.

This clonotype occurred a few times. The chain is built from TRBV19 and TRBJ2-1; D is possibly TRBD1 (7 bases). The CDR3 runs to 17 residues. Per germline, CDR1 LNHDA and CDR2 SQIVND (reference sequence). V was shortened by 5 bases and J by 0 bases, with 17 bases between the two germline ends. The CDR3 spells CASSSRGLAYSYNEQFF. The CDR3 nucleotides read TGTGCCAGTAGTTCGAGGGGGCTAGCGTACTCCTACAATGAGCAGTTCTTC.

The chain couples TRBV7-2 to TRBJ2-1; 15 bases line up with TRBD2. CDR1 is SGHTA, CDR2 FQGNSA, per germline. V lost 3 bases, J lost 2 bases, and 8 bases stayed unmatched. The CDR3 loop spans 19 amino acids. For the CDR3, the DNA is TGTGCCAGCAGCTTGTTAGGACTAGCGGGAGGGCCAGCCTACAATGAGCAGTTCTTC. Translation gives CASSLLGLAGGPAYNEQFF. The complete variable domain, with remaining parts taken from reference TRBV7-2 and TRBJ2-1, reads GAGVSQSPSNKVTEKGKDVELRCDPISGHTALYWYRQSLGQGLEFLIYFQGNSAPDKSGLPSDRFSAERTGGSVSTLTIQRTQQEDSAVYLCASSLLGLAGGPAYNEQFFGPGTRLTVL.

This clonotype has a count of ten or more. V gene TRBV30 combines with J gene TRBJ2-7; D call uncertain. Trimming pared 7 bases from V and 1 base from J, leaving 20 bases between. This CDR3 has 15 amino acids. Germline V CDR1 and CDR2: GTSNPN, SVGIG (reference sequence). The CDR3 nucleotides read TGTGCCTCCTATTGGAACATGGGTTCGTCCTACGAGCAGTACTTC. Its translation: CASYWNMGSSYEQYF.

Ten or more counts support this clonotype. The chain recombines TRBV5-1 with TRBJ2-2; 8 positions agree with TRBD2. Germline V gene data show CDR1 as SGHRS and CDR2 as YFSETQ. Trimming removed 3 bases from V and 4 bases from J; junction bases left unmatched: 5. CDR3 length: 15 residues. The CDR3 region is CASSSTSVFTGELFF. CDR3 DNA: TGCGCCAGCAGCTCGACTAGCGTATTCACCGGGGAGCTGTTTTTT. The full variable domain, in which reference TRBV5-1 and TRBJ2-2 provide the parts outside the CDR3, is KAGVTQTPRYLIKTRGQQVTLSCSPISGHRSVSWYQQTPGQGLQFLFEYFSETQRNKGNFPGRFSGRQFSNSRSEMNVSTLELGDSALYLCASSSTSVFTGELFFGEGSRLTVL.

The chain recombines TRBV19 with TRBJ2-2; D is unresolved. The CDR3 spans 15 residues. Per the germline V gene, CDR1 is LNHDA and CDR2 is SQIVND (reference sequence). Trimming pared 3 bases from V and 6 bases from J, leaving 14 bases between. As DNA, the CDR3 is TGTGCCAGTAGTATGGCAACCTCGGACGCCGGGGAGCTGTTTTTT. Its protein is CASSMATSDAGELFF.